This T cell receptor (beta chain) is from a study of T cell repertoires in cytomegalovirus infection. Details on this clonotype: Its antigen is still unknown.

TCRdb reprocessed the reads with MiXCR, giving one entry per CDR3 protein. The sample contains some 700,000 distinct CDR3 sequences, 33% of which appear only once. V was pared by 6 bases and J by 0 bases, with 11 bases of the junction left unmatched. The CDR3 has 16 amino acids. CDR1 and CDR2 (germline): DFQATT, SNEGSKA (reference sequence). The chain is built from TRBV20-1 and TRBJ2-1, with 7 positions matching TRBD2. The TCR was taken from a human donor in good health (CMV status not recorded). Some clones in this sample may be carry-over from other donors' samples. Sequencing was performed on cultured PBMCs, taken from culture after CMV antigen stimulation. This CDR3 is CSAPSSAGSSYNEQFF. The CDR3 nucleotides are TGCAGTGCCCCTTCGTCAGCGGGGAGCTCCTACAATGAGCAGTTCTTC.